The TCR beta chain under discussion was sequenced for a study of graft-versus-host responses after intestinal transplantation. Whole-study context: Tacrolimus and steroids were given for two to four years to all recipients after anti-thymocyte globulin induction.

Sequencing was performed with immunoSEQ multiplex PCR; in TCRdb, only in-frame clones are kept and a portion is missing. The data show some 55,000 clones, with 91% seen just once and roughly 5.5% held by the top ten. Points on this clone: What it binds is not known.

V was cut by 11 bases and J by 4 bases, with 16 bases left in between. Per germline, CDR1 SGHNT and CDR2 YENEEA. The CDR3 spans 13 residues. Overall study findings and caveats: The marrow of recipients harbored GvH clones, and ileum or blood showed some of them first. Graft-donor T cell macrochimerism in patients accompanied high graft-versus-host to host-versus-graft clonal ratios in allografts. There was an association between peak levels of circulating GvH clones and early post-transplant HvG declines.

This chain links TRBV11-3 with TRBJ2-3; D is unclear. Material: PBMCs, obtained more than 650 days after intestinal transplant. The sequence was collected from a human patient who received an intestinal transplant, so some T cells may come from the graft donor. The CDR3 DNA reads TGTGCCTCATCCCCCTACACGGCAGATACGCAGTATTTT. Translated, it gives CASSPYTADTQYF.